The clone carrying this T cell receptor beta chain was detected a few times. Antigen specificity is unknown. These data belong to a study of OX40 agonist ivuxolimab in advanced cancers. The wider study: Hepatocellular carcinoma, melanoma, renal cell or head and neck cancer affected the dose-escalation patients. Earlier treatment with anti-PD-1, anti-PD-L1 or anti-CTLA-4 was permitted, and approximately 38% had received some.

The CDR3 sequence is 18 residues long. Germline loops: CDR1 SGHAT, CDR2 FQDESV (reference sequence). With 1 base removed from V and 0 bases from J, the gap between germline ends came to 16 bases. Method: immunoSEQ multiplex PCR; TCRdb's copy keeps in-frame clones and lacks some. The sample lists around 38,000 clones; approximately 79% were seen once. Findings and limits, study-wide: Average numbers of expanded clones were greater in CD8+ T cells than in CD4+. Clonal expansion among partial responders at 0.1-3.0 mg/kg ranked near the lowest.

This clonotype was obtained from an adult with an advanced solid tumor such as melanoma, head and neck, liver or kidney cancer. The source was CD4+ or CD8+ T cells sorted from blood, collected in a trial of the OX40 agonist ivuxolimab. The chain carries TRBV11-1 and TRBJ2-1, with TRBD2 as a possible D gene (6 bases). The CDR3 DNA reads TGTGCCAGCAGCTTAGAGGGCTTTACGGGAGACTCCTACAATGAGCAGTTCTTC. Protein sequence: CASSLEGFTGDSYNEQFF.